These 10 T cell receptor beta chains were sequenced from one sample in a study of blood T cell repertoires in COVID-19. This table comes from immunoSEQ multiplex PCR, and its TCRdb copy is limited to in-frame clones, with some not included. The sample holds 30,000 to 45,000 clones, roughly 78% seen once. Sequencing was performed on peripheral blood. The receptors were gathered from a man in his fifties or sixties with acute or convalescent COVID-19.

CDR3 DNA: TGTGCCAGCAGTTTGACAGGAAATGGCTACACCTTC. It translates to CASSLTGNGYTF. The V and J genes are TRBV5-6 and TRBJ1-2; the D gene is possibly TRBD1 (6 bases). The V end was cut by 5 bases, the J end by 6 bases, with 11 bases between. The CDR3 spans 12 residues. Germline assignment: CDR1 SGHDT and CDR2 YYEEEE.

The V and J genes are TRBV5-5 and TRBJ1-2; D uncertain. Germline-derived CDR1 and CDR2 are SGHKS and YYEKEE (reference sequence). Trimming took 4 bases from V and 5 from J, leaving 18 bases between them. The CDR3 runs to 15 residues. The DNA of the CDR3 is TGTGCCAGCAGCCGTGGGTTGTCCGCACTATATGGCTACACCTTC. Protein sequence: CASSRGLSALYGYTF.

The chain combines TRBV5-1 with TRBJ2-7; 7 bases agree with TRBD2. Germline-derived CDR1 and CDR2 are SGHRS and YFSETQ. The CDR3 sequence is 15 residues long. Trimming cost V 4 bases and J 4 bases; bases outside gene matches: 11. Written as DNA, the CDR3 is TGCGCCAGCAGCGTCTCCGGGACGGGAGGATACGAGCAGTACTTC. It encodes CASSVSGTGGYEQYF.

The CDR3 DNA reads TGTGCCAGCAGGACCAGTCAAGCGGTATCACCCCTCCACTTT. Encoded protein: CASRTSQAVSPLHF. The J gene is TRBJ1-6, the V gene TRBV27; D remains ambiguous. Germline loops: CDR1 MNHEY, CDR2 SMNVEV (reference sequence). V lost 6 bases and J 10 bases, leaving 16 bases between the germline ends. The CDR3 has 14 residues.

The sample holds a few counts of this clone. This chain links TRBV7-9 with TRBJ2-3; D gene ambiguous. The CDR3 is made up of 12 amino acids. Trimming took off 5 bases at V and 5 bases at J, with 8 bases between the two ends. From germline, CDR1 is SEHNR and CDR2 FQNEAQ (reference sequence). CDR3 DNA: TGTGCCAGCAGCCTTCTAGTAGATACGCAGTATTTT. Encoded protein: CASSLLVDTQYF. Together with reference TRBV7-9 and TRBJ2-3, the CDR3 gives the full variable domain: DTGVSQNPRHKITKRGQNVTFRCDPISEHNRLYWYRQTLGQGPEFLTYFQNEAQLEKSRLLSDRFSAERPKGSFSTLEIQRTEQGDSAMYLCASSLLVDTQYFGPGTRLTVL.

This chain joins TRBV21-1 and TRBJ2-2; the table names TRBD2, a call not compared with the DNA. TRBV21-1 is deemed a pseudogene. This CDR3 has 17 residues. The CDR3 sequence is CASSKSDIAGATGELFF. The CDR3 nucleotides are TGTGCCAGCAGCAAATCTGATATAGCGGGAGCCACCGGGGAGCTGTTTTTT.

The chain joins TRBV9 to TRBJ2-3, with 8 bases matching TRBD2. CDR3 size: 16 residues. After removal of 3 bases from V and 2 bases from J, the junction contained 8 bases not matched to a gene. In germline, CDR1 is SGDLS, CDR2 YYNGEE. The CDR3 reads CASSGVSGDVTDTQYF. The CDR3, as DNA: TGTGCCAGCAGCGGAGTTAGCGGGGACGTCACAGATACGCAGTATTTT.

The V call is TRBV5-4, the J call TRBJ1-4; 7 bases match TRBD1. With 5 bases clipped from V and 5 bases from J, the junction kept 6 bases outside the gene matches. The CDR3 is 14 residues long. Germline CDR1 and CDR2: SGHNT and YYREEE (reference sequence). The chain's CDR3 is CASRRQGPNEKLFF. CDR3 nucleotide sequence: TGTGCCAGCAGGAGACAGGGACCGAATGAAAAACTGTTTTTT.

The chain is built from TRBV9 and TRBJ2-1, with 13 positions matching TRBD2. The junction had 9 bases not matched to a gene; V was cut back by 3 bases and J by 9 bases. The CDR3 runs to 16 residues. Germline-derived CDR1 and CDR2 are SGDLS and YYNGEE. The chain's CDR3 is CASSDPGLAGVFEQFF. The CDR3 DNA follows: TGTGCCAGCAGCGACCCCGGACTAGCGGGAGTTTTTGAGCAGTTCTTC.

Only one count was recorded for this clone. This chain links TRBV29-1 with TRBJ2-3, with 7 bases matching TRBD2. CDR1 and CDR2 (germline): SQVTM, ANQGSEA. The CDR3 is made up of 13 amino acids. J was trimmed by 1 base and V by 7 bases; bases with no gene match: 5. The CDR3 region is CSAQTSRTDTQYF. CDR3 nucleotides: TGCAGCGCACAGACTAGCCGCACAGATACGCAGTATTTT.